A single sample gave rise to the 29 T cell receptor beta chains below, sequenced in a study of blood T cell repertoires in COVID-19. The method was immunoSEQ multiplex PCR; TCRdb's version includes in-frame clones alone and lacks a portion of them. This table has roughly 250,000 clones, less than 90% appearing once. Sequencing input: peripheral blood. These receptors were taken from a man in his 60s who had recovered from COVID-19.

The chain uses TRBV9 and TRBJ2-3, with 12 bases that match TRBD2. Germline loops: CDR1 SGDLS, CDR2 YYNGEE. Trimming cost V 1 base and J 4 bases; bases outside gene matches: 13. CDR3 size: 19 residues. In DNA form, the CDR3 reads TGTGCCAGCAGCGTAAGGGCTAGCGGGGGGGCTGCATGGGCAGATACGCAGTATTTT. This encodes CASSVRASGGAAWADTQYF. The variable domain in full, with the rest retrieved from reference TRBV9 and TRBJ2-3, is DSGVTQTPKHLITATGQRVTLRCSPRSGDLSVYWYQQSLDQGLQFLIQYYNGEERAKGNILERFSAQQFPDLHSELNLSSLELGDSALYFCASSVRASGGAAWADTQYFGPGTRLTVL.

The chain carries TRBV21-1 and TRBJ2-1; TRBD1, the table's D call, lacks a check against the DNA. TRBV21-1 is described as a pseudogene. The CDR3 is made up of 12 amino acids. The CDR3 region has the DNA TGTGCCAGCCCAACGCTGGGCGATGAGCAGTTCTTC. Amino acid sequence: CASPTLGDEQFF.

This clone has just one count. The chain is built from TRBV18 and TRBJ1-6; TRBD1 matches at 7 bases. The trim removed 1 base at V and 0 bases at J, leaving 0 bases unmatched. Germline V gene data show CDR1 as KGHSH and CDR2 as LQKENI. This CDR3 region has 16 residues. The CDR3: CASSPRDSSYNSPLHF. The CDR3 DNA is TGTGCCAGCTCACCACGGGACAGCTCCTATAATTCACCCCTCCACTTT.

The chain is built from TRBV5-1 and TRBJ2-7, with TRBD1 identical over 7 bases. Per germline, CDR1 SGHRS and CDR2 YFSETQ. The CDR3 length is 13 residues. V lost 3 bases to trimming and J lost 4 bases; unmatched junction nucleotides: 4. The CDR3 region is CASSWDREYEQYF. The CDR3 DNA sequence: TGCGCCAGCAGCTGGGACAGAGAATACGAGCAGTACTTC.

The chain joins TRBV23-1 to TRBJ1-2; 7 bases agree with TRBD1. TRBV23-1 counts as an open reading frame of uncertain function. Germline trimming cut 9 bases from V and 0 bases from J; bases unmatched to any gene: 10. The CDR3 has 15 amino acids. The CDR3, as DNA: TGCGCCAGGGGCGAGGGGGCGACCGCTAACTATGGCTACACCTTC. This encodes CARGEGATANYGYTF.

The chain uses TRBV15 and TRBJ2-2, with D perhaps matching TRBD1 (6 bases). CDR1 LNHNV and CDR2 YYDKDF come from the germline V gene (reference sequence). The CDR3 spans 16 residues. Trimming cost V 0 bases and J 0 bases, with 8 bases left between them. The CDR3 sequence: CATSRDSGANTGELFF. As DNA, the CDR3 is TGTGCCACCAGCAGAGATTCAGGGGCGAACACCGGGGAGCTGTTTTTT.

This chain joins TRBV7-9 and TRBJ1-2, with a possible D match to TRBD1 (6 bases). Germline V gene sequence: CDR1 SEHNR, CDR2 FQNEAQ (reference sequence). This CDR3 region has 13 residues. V gave up 5 bases and J gave up 6 bases, with 13 bases separating them. In DNA, the CDR3 is TGTGCCAGCAGCCCCCAGGGGCAAAATGGCTACACCTTC. Residues: CASSPQGQNGYTF.

This chain links TRBV24-1 with TRBJ2-7; 12 bases map to TRBD1. V was pared by 2 bases and J by 5 bases, with 3 bases of the junction left unmatched. Per the germline V gene, CDR1 is KGHDR and CDR2 is SFDVKD. The CDR3 runs 15 residues. The CDR3 coding sequence is TGTGCCACCAGTGATTCCGGGACAGGGGGCAACGAGCAGTACTTC. It specifies CATSDSGTGGNEQYF.

This clone was counted between two and nine times. CDR3 protein: CASSPDRGFDTQYF. CDR3 nucleotide sequence: TGTGCCAGCAGCCCTGACAGGGGTTTTGATACGCAGTATTTT. The genes are TRBV4-2 and TRBJ2-3; 8 positions agree with TRBD1. With 4 bases clipped from V and 6 bases from J, the junction kept 6 bases outside the gene matches. Germline assignment: CDR1 LGHNA and CDR2 YNFKEQ. This CDR3 contains 14 residues.

The V call is TRBV6-5, the J call TRBJ1-4; no definite D call. Between the trimmed V and J ends, which lost 2 bases and 7 bases, there was a span of 8 bases. The germline V gene encodes CDR1 MNHEY and CDR2 SVGAGI. This CDR3 spans 13 amino acids. CDR3 nucleotide sequence: TGTGCCAGCAGTTACCCCTCTGTTGAAAAACTGTTTTTT. This translates into CASSYPSVEKLFF.

The J gene is TRBJ1-2, the V gene TRBV20-1; D call uncertain. Trimming shortened V by 2 bases and J by 8 bases, and 9 bases separated the two germline ends. Germline V gene sequence: CDR1 DFQATT, CDR2 SNEGSKA (reference sequence). The CDR3 has 11 residues. CDR3 sequence reads: CSARPLRGYTF. In DNA form, the CDR3 reads TGCAGTGCTAGACCGCTCCGGGGCTACACCTTC.

The gene calls are TRBV4-2 and TRBJ2-3; no clear D gene. Trimming removed 4 bases at V and 1 base at J, with 6 bases between. Germline CDR1 is LGHNA and CDR2 is YNFKEQ. This CDR3 contains 13 residues. The CDR3 DNA sequence: TGTGCCAGCAGCCTTATAGGCACAGATACGCAGTATTTT. Its translation is CASSLIGTDTQYF.

The chain couples TRBV30 to TRBJ1-1; 8 bases are shared with TRBD1. Germline lookup yields CDR1 GTSNPN and CDR2 SVGIG (reference sequence). Germline trimming cut 0 bases from V and 5 bases from J; bases unmatched to any gene: 5. The CDR3 has 14 amino acids. The CDR3 DNA sequence: TGTGCCTGGAGTGTACTTACAGGGGGGACTGAAGCTTTCTTT. Residues: CAWSVLTGGTEAFF.

The chain has TRBV10-1 and TRBJ1-4; tentatively, D is TRBD1 (6 bases). CDR1 and CDR2 (germline): WNHNN, SYGVQD (reference sequence). CDR3 length: 15 amino acids. The ends were cut back, 3 bases at V and 5 bases at J, with 13 bases in the middle. CDR3 DNA sequence: TGCGCCAGCAGTGATGTGGTGGGGGCAAATGAAAAACTGTTTTTT. Translation gives CASSDVVGANEKLFF.

The chain employs TRBV28 and TRBJ1-5; D might be TRBD1 (6 bases). V dropped 7 bases and J dropped 0 bases, with 16 bases sitting between them. The CDR3 is 16 residues long. CDR1 MDHEN and CDR2 SYDVKM come from the germline V gene. CDR3 loop: CASTPGGRGSNQPQHF. DNA for the CDR3: TGTGCCAGCACCCCCGGGGGGCGGGGTAGCAATCAGCCCCAGCATTTT.

The rearrangement uses TRBV5-3 and TRBJ2-2, with 7 bases lining up with TRBD2. TRBV5-3 is reported as an ORF; its role is uncertain. The CDR3 length is 16 residues. The junction had 11 bases not matched to a gene; V was cut back by 8 bases and J by 1 base. This CDR3 is CARKWGGRRNTGELFF. For the CDR3, the DNA is TGTGCCAGGAAGTGGGGAGGGCGCAGGAACACCGGGGAGCTGTTTTTT.

This rearrangement joins TRBV12-2 to TRBJ2-7; the D call of TRBD1 is as the table states it, not checked on the DNA. TRBV12-2 is recorded as a pseudogene. This CDR3 comprises 16 residues. Here the CDR3 reads CASRSSIRDTAYEQYF. The CDR3 nucleotides read TGTGCAAGTCGCTCGTCAATCCGGGACACCGCCTACGAGCAGTACTTC.

V and J are TRBV30 and TRBJ1-3; 7 bases are shared with TRBD1. Losses at the gene ends were 0 bases for V and 0 bases for J; bases not matched to a gene: 2. CDR3 length: 15 amino acids. The germline V gene has CDR1 GTSNPN and CDR2 SVGIG (reference sequence). The CDR3 spells CAWSVGQTSGNTIYF. The CDR3 coding sequence is TGTGCCTGGAGTGTGGGACAGACCTCTGGAAACACCATATATTTT.

The genes are TRBV9 and TRBJ2-7; maybe TRBD2 (6 bases). V was pared by 2 bases and J by 0 bases, with 18 bases between. The CDR3 extends over 17 amino acids. Germline loops: CDR1 SGDLS, CDR2 YYNGEE. The CDR3 loop reads CASSVSSVQAPSYEQYF. The CDR3 DNA reads TGTGCCAGCAGCGTCTCTAGCGTACAGGCCCCCTCCTACGAGCAGTACTTC.

This clone appeared once. V gene TRBV7-2 combines with J gene TRBJ2-4; 7 nucleotides align to TRBD1. This CDR3 is built from 17 residues. Looked up from germline, CDR1 is SGHTA and CDR2 is FQGNSA. V was clipped by 5 bases and J by 5 bases; unmatched bases: 15. This CDR3 reads CASSVRVGGQAENIQYF. The CDR3 nucleotides are TGTGCCAGCAGCGTCCGAGTTGGTGGACAGGCCGAAAACATTCAGTACTTC. The variable domain in full, completed from reference TRBV7-2 and TRBJ2-4, reads GAGVSQSPSNKVTEKGKDVELRCDPISGHTALYWYRQSLGQGLEFLIYFQGNSAPDKSGLPSDRFSAERTGGSVSTLTIQRTQQEDSAVYLCASSVRVGGQAENIQYFGAGTRLSVL.

The J gene is TRBJ1-2, the V gene TRBV29-1; TRBD1 is a possible D gene (5 bases). The CDR3 has 15 amino acids. Trimming left V 5 bases short and J 1 base short, with 17 bases between. Germline V gene sequence: CDR1 SQVTM, CDR2 ANQGSEA. The DNA of the CDR3 is TGCAGCGTTAGGGGACTCCCCGGAGTTAACTATGGCTACACCTTC. Translated, it gives CSVRGLPGVNYGYTF.

The rearrangement links TRBV2 to TRBJ1-2, with TRBD1 matching over 7 bases. CDR1 and CDR2 from the germline V gene are SNHLY and FYNNEI. Trimming cost V 6 bases and J 4 bases; bases outside gene matches: 2. The CDR3 is 12 residues long. The CDR3 protein is CASSGTAYGYTF. The CDR3 region has the DNA TGTGCCAGCAGCGGGACAGCCTATGGCTACACCTTC.

The chain has TRBV15 and TRBJ2-1; 8 positions match TRBD2. Germline CDR1 and CDR2: LNHNV and YYDKDF (reference sequence). The trim removed 0 bases at V and 9 bases at J, leaving 13 bases unmatched. The CDR3 consists of 17 residues. CDR3 nucleotide sequence: TGTGCCACCAGCAGAGATTTGCGGGAGGCCCCACAGGGTGAGCAGTTCTTC. This encodes CATSRDLREAPQGEQFF.

V usage is TRBV5-1 and J usage is TRBJ2-3; 7 bases map to TRBD2. The CDR3 runs to 17 residues. V lost 0 bases to trimming and J lost 2 bases; unmatched junction nucleotides: 9. Germline-derived CDR1 and CDR2 are SGHRS and YFSETQ. CDR3 in amino acids: CASSLAPNSGYTDTQYF. As DNA, the CDR3 is TGCGCCAGCAGCTTGGCCCCGAATAGCGGGTACACAGATACGCAGTATTTT.

V usage is TRBV27 and J usage is TRBJ2-7, with D perhaps TRBD2 (6 bases). Germline assignment: CDR1 MNHEY and CDR2 SMNVEV (reference sequence). This CDR3 is built from 13 residues. V shed 6 bases and J shed 3 bases, with 12 bases lying between them. The CDR3 region is CASRGRGVYEQYF. CDR3 coding DNA: TGTGCCAGCAGGGGGCGGGGTGTCTACGAGCAGTACTTC.

V gene TRBV7-3 combines with J gene TRBJ1-6, with 7 positions matching TRBD1. This CDR3 contains 13 residues. The germline CDR1 and CDR2 sequences are SGHTA and FQGTGA. V was clipped by 5 bases and J by 14 bases; unmatched bases: 9. The CDR3 nucleotides are TGTGCCAGCAGCCACCGACAGGGAGCGTCCCTCCACTTT. Translating it yields CASSHRQGASLHF.

Concerning this clone: The germline gene is not matched at one end of the junction; a read error may be the cause. The gene calls are TRBV7-7 and TRBJ2-5, with TRBD1 identical over 7 bases. Germline CDR1 is SSHAT and CDR2 is FNYEAQ (reference sequence). The CDR3 loop spans 14 amino acids. The CDR3 spells CASSAWDSEETQYF. The CDR3, as DNA: TGTGCTAGCAGCGCCTGGGACAGCGAAGAGACCCAGTACTTC.

J is TRBJ2-1 and V is TRBV7-9; 9 bases align to TRBD2. The CDR3 is 15 amino acids. The germline gives CDR1 SEHNR, CDR2 FQNEAQ (reference sequence). Germline trimming cut 1 base from V and 8 bases from J; bases unmatched to any gene: 6. The CDR3 sequence: CASSLGAGGLDEQFF. In DNA, the CDR3 is TGTGCCAGCAGCTTAGGCGCGGGGGGGCTCGATGAGCAGTTCTTC.

The genes are TRBV7-2 and TRBJ1-3, with 8 bases aligning to TRBD1. CDR1 is SGHTA, CDR2 FQGNSA, per germline. The CDR3 has 16 residues. V shed 5 bases, J shed 4 bases, and the junction held 10 bases outside the gene matches. CDR3: CASSPPGRGRGNTIYF. The CDR3 DNA follows: TGTGCCAGCAGCCCCCCAGGCAGGGGGCGAGGAAACACCATATATTTT.